The 18 T cell receptor beta chains below were found in one sample sequenced in a study of shared clonotypes between healthy human individuals. Using immunoSEQ multiplex PCR, the repertoire was profiled, and TCRdb retains in-frame clones only, with some absent. Of millions of clones in the sample, 85% to 95% are singletons; the top ten hold 1% to 1.3%. Naive CD8 populations comprised CD45RO-negative cells positively selected for CCR7, excluding terminally differentiated effector memory CD45RA+ cells. Sequencing was done on a sample of naive CD8+ T cells sorted from blood. Receptors were obtained from a man younger than 35 in good health.

This clone was observed once. The sample contains more than one DNA sequence encoding this CDR3. V and J are TRBV9 and TRBJ2-7, with a possible D match to TRBD2 (6 bases). The CDR3 contains 14 residues. CDR1 is SGDLS and CDR2 is YYNGEE in the germline V gene. The V gene lost 2 bases and the J gene lost 3 bases, with 12 bases spanning the gap. CDR3: CASSVGLADYEQYF. CDR3 sequence (DNA): TGTGCCAGCAGCGTGGGACTTGCGGACTACGAGCAGTACTTC.

The V and J genes are TRBV5-1 and TRBJ2-5, with 10 positions matching TRBD2. Germline assignment: CDR1 SGHRS and CDR2 YFSETQ. The CDR3 totals 14 residues. Germline trimming cut 2 bases from V and 5 bases from J; bases unmatched to any gene: 3. CDR3 region: CASSFGTSDETQYF. The CDR3 DNA reads as TGCGCCAGCAGCTTTGGGACTAGCGATGAGACCCAGTACTTC.

The CDR3: CSVEPDLVQETQYF. As DNA, the CDR3 is TGCAGCGTTGAACCCGACCTCGTCCAAGAGACCCAGTACTTC. The chain couples TRBV29-1 to TRBJ2-5; the D is unclear. V shed 2 bases and J shed 1 base, with 11 bases lying between them. The CDR3 runs to 14 residues. The germline V gene has CDR1 SQVTM and CDR2 ANQGSEA.

J is TRBJ2-7 and V is TRBV9; maybe TRBD2 (5 bases). The CDR3 has 16 residues. The germline gives CDR1 SGDLS, CDR2 YYNGEE. V lost 0 bases to trimming and J lost 1 base, with 14 bases between them. DNA of the CDR3: TGTGCCAGCAGCGTAGCTGTAGAGGGCAGTTCCTACGAGCAGTACTTC. Translated, it gives CASSVAVEGSSYEQYF.

This CDR3 reads CASSLDLAGTADTQYF. For the CDR3, the DNA is TGCGCCAGCAGCTTGGATCTAGCGGGCACGGCAGATACGCAGTATTTT. The rearrangement joins TRBV5-1 to TRBJ2-3, with 8 bases lining up with TRBD2. Trimming removed 0 bases from V and 4 bases from J; junction bases left unmatched: 7. CDR1 and CDR2 (germline): SGHRS, YFSETQ. This CDR3 spans 16 amino acids.

Concerning this clone: One end of the junction does not line up with germline, which may come from a read error. The chain combines TRBV13 with TRBJ2-2, with 7 bases aligning to TRBD1. CDR1 is PRHDT and CDR2 is FYEKMQ in the germline V gene (reference sequence). CDR3 size: 18 residues. In DNA, the CDR3 is TGTGCCAGCAGCCTAGGATCCGGGACAGCTAGAATGACCGGGGAGCTGTTTTTT. It encodes CASSLGSGTARMTGELFF.

The genes are TRBV9 and TRBJ1-6; a weak D match, TRBD1 (5 bases). Germline CDR1 and CDR2: SGDLS and YYNGEE. Trimming took 3 bases from V and 7 from J, leaving 8 bases between them. The CDR3 is made up of 13 amino acids. The CDR3 DNA sequence: TGTGCCAGCAGCGCGGGGCCCAATTCACCCCTCCACTTT. It encodes CASSAGPNSPLHF.

The chain has TRBV4-1 and TRBJ2-1, with 8 bases fitting TRBD2. CDR1 and CDR2 (germline): MGHRA, YSYEKL. Trimming removed 1 base from V and 3 bases from J; junction bases left unmatched: 11. The CDR3 consists of 18 residues. The CDR3, as DNA: TGCGCCAGCAGCCAAGCGCCACTAGCGGTACGCGACTACAATGAGCAGTTCTTC. Translating gives CASSQAPLAVRDYNEQFF.

The rearrangement uses TRBV6-1 and TRBJ1-1; possible D gene TRBD1, 5 bases. Germline values: CDR1 MNHNS, CDR2 SASEGT. V was clipped by 3 bases and J by 6 bases, with 8 bases between them. This CDR3 region has 12 residues. This CDR3 reads CASSDWDPEAFF. DNA for the CDR3: TGTGCCAGCAGTGATTGGGACCCTGAAGCTTTCTTT.

In DNA, the CDR3 is TGCGCCAGCAGCCAAGGTGACAGGGTGGAAGGAGAGACCCAGTACTTC. Protein product: CASSQGDRVEGETQYF. The chain links TRBV4-3 to TRBJ2-5, with 7 positions matching TRBD1. J gave up 4 bases and V 1 base, and 9 bases lay outside the gene matches. The CDR3 extends over 16 amino acids. Germline V CDR1 and CDR2: LGHNA, YSLEER.

This sequence joins TRBV5-5 and TRBJ1-6; TRBD1 aligns across 11 bases. The CDR3 length is 15 residues. The junction had 6 bases not matched to a gene; V was cut back by 5 bases and J by 8 bases. CDR1 is SGHKS, CDR2 YYEKEE, per germline (reference sequence). In DNA form, the CDR3 reads TGTGCCAGCAGTTGGACAGGGGGCGGGGATTCACCCCTCCACTTT. Its translation is CASSWTGGGDSPLHF. Together with reference TRBV5-5 and TRBJ1-6, the CDR3 gives the full variable domain: DAGVTQSPTHLIKTRGQQVTLRCSPISGHKSVSWYQQVLGQGPQFIFQYYEKEERGRGNFPDRFSARQFPNYSSELNVNALLLGDSALYLCASSWTGGGDSPLHFGNGTRLTVT.

The J gene is TRBJ2-7, the V gene TRBV5-1, with 9 bases that match TRBD2. From germline, CDR1 is SGHRS and CDR2 YFSETQ. The CDR3 covers 15 residues. V gave up 4 bases and J gave up 7 bases; unmatched junction bases: 12. CDR3 sequence reads: CASSAGLAVIREQYF. DNA for the CDR3: TGCGCCAGCAGCGCGGGACTAGCCGTGATAAGGGAGCAGTACTTC.

The chain uses TRBV29-1 and TRBJ2-4; D ambiguous. Germline CDR1 is SQVTM and CDR2 is ANQGSEA. V was clipped by 3 bases and J by 6 bases, with 12 bases between them. This CDR3 is 13 amino acids long. The CDR3 sequence: CSVDDKGSNIQYF. CDR3 nucleotides: TGCAGCGTTGACGACAAGGGCTCAAACATTCAGTACTTC. Using reference TRBV29-1 and TRBJ2-4 for the parts outside the CDR3, the full variable domain is SAVISQKPSRDICQRGTSLTIQCQVDSQVTMMFWYRQQPGQSLTLIATANQGSEATYESGFVIDKFPISRPNLTFSTLTVSNMSPEDSSIYLCSVDDKGSNIQYFGAGTRLSVL.

Comments on this clone: This same CDR3 is encoded by further DNA sequences in the sample. This chain uses TRBV9 with TRBJ2-7; D might be TRBD1 (5 bases). CDR1 is SGDLS, CDR2 YYNGEE, per germline. V was cut by 0 bases and J by 1 base, with 11 bases left in between. The CDR3 is made up of 15 amino acids. The CDR3 loop is CASSVDDSRSYEQYF. The CDR3 nucleotides are TGTGCCAGCAGCGTAGATGACAGCAGGTCCTACGAGCAGTACTTC.

The chain joins TRBV6-1 to TRBJ1-3; D remains ambiguous. The ends were cut back, 1 base at V and 0 bases at J, with 7 bases in the middle. Germline V gene sequence: CDR1 MNHNS, CDR2 SASEGT. The CDR3 has 15 residues. The CDR3 DNA reads TGTGCCAGCAGTGAAGTTCGCCACTCTGGAAACACCATATATTTT. Translation: CASSEVRHSGNTIYF.

The rearrangement links TRBV7-2 to TRBJ2-7; D may be TRBD1 (6 bases). The CDR3 loop spans 12 amino acids. In germline, CDR1 is SGHTA, CDR2 FQGNSA. Trimming took 6 bases from V and 4 from J, leaving 10 bases between them. CDR3 sequence: CASSSTGYEQYF. The CDR3 DNA reads TGTGCCAGCAGTTCGACAGGATACGAGCAGTACTTC.

On this clone itself: The sample carries other DNA sequences with the same CDR3. V usage is TRBV4-1 and J usage is TRBJ2-1, with 10 bases aligning to TRBD2. Germline lookup yields CDR1 MGHRA and CDR2 YSYEKL. The V and J ends lost 1 base and 2 bases, in that order; junction bases with no gene match: 2. CDR3 size: 16 residues. This CDR3 is CASSQGTSGTYNEQFF. The CDR3 coding sequence is TGCGCCAGCAGCCAAGGGACTAGCGGCACCTACAATGAGCAGTTCTTC.

V and J are TRBV4-3 and TRBJ1-3; D not certain. The germline CDR1 and CDR2 sequences are LGHNA and YSLEER. V was trimmed by 0 bases and J by 0 bases, leaving 24 bases between them. The CDR3 runs 21 residues. CDR3 loop: CASSQDLKTELRVYSGNTIYF. The CDR3 DNA reads as TGCGCCAGCAGCCAAGATCTTAAGACGGAATTAAGGGTGTACTCTGGAAACACCATATATTTT.